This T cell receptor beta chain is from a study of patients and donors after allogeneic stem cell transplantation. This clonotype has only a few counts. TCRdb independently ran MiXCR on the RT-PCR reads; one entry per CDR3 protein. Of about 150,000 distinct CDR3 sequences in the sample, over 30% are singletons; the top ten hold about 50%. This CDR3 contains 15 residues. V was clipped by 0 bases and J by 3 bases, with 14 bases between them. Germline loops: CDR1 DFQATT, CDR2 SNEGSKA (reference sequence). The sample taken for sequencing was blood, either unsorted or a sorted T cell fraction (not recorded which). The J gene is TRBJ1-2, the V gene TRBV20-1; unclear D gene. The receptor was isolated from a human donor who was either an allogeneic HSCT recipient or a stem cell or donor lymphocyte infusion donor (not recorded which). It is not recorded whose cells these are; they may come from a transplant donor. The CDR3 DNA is TGCAGTGCTAGAGATAAGCACAGCCCGTACTATGGCTACACCTTC. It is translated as CSARDKHSPYYGYTF.